One and the same sample provided the 22 T cell receptor beta chains below, sequenced in a study of radiotherapy plus CTLA-4 blockade in lung cancer. Clones were sequenced by immunoSEQ multiplex PCR, and TCRdb holds only the in-frame ones, with some missing. The repertoire consists of tens of thousands of clones, with roughly 80% occurring once and the leading ten covering roughly 17%. Here the sequenced sample was peripheral blood, taken from a patient treated with radiotherapy plus ipilimumab. Receptors were obtained from a human donor with non-small cell lung cancer who had a complete response to radiotherapy plus ipilimumab.

This chain connects TRBV2 to TRBJ2-3; the match to TRBD2 covers 16 bases. Germline-derived CDR1 and CDR2 are SNHLY and FYNNEI. V dropped 7 bases and J dropped 6; count of bases not matched to a gene: 13. The CDR3 is made up of 18 amino acids. The CDR3 region has the DNA TGTGCCAGCACCGAATGGGGACTAGCGGGAGGGCCGGCGGATACGCAGTATTTT. Translated: CASTEWGLAGGPADTQYF.

The gene calls are TRBV5-6 and TRBJ2-1; D is possibly TRBD1 (6 bases). The CDR3 has 13 amino acids. V lost 5 bases, J lost 4 bases, and 10 bases lay in between. CDR1 and CDR2 from the germline V gene are SGHDT and YYEEEE. As DNA, the CDR3 is TGTGCCAGCAGGCAAGACAGGTACAATGAGCAGTTCTTC. Its translation is CASRQDRYNEQFF.

The chain employs TRBV2 and TRBJ1-2; 7 bases align to TRBD1. The ends lost 6 bases at V and 0 bases at J; junction bases unmatched: 10. Germline CDR1 SNHLY, CDR2 FYNNEI. The CDR3 length is 16 residues. In nucleotides, the CDR3 is TGTGCCAGCAGCCTTATAGGGACAGAAACTAACTATGGCTACACCTTC. Its translation is CASSLIGTETNYGYTF.

The gene calls are TRBV7-9 and TRBJ2-1; D is unresolved. V gave up 8 bases and J gave up 5 bases, with 19 bases separating them. The CDR3 runs to 15 residues. Germline assignment: CDR1 SEHNR and CDR2 FQNEAQ (reference sequence). The CDR3 region is CASLPQVVAHNEQFF. Here the CDR3 DNA reads TGTGCCAGCCTTCCCCAGGTAGTGGCCCACAATGAGCAGTTCTTC.

CDR3 bases: TGCGCCAGCAGCAGGACAGGGCCCCCTCAGCCCCAGCATTTT. It yields the protein CASSRTGPPQPQHF. The V gene is TRBV5-1, the J gene TRBJ1-5; 8 bases map to TRBD1. This CDR3 is built from 14 residues. With 4 bases clipped from V and 6 bases from J, the junction kept 6 bases outside the gene matches. The V gene's germline CDR1 is SGHRS and CDR2 YFSETQ.

A remark on this clone: Distinct nucleotide sequences in the sample also encode this CDR3. The chain employs TRBV19 and TRBJ2-3, with TRBD1 as a possible D gene (7 bases). Germline V gives CDR1 LNHDA, CDR2 SQIVND (reference sequence). The CDR3 contains 14 residues. V shed 5 bases and J shed 1 base, with 10 bases lying between them. The CDR3 nucleotides are TGTGCCAGTAGTGGCGGGACAGGCACAGATACGCAGTATTTT. As protein: CASSGGTGTDTQYF.

This chain joins TRBV27 and TRBJ1-4; 9 bases match TRBD1. V lost 4 bases, J lost 13 bases, and 13 bases stayed unmatched. The germline V gene has CDR1 MNHEY and CDR2 SMNVEV (reference sequence). The CDR3 runs to 15 residues. The CDR3 nucleotides are TGTGCCAGCAGTTCACCGGGACAGGGAGCTCGGCGACTGTTTTTT. Its translation: CASSSPGQGARRLFF.

V usage is TRBV7-8 and J usage is TRBJ1-2; D gene ambiguous. The CDR3 contains 14 residues. Germline V gives CDR1 SGHVS, CDR2 FQNEAQ. Trimming removed 7 bases at V and 2 bases at J, with 14 bases between. CDR3 nucleotides: TGTGCCAGCACCATCGGCCCGGAGAACTATGGCTACACCTTC. The encoded protein is CASTIGPENYGYTF.

V and J are TRBV7-2 and TRBJ1-2, with 8 bases that match TRBD1. J lost 4 bases, V lost 8 bases, and 6 bases had no gene match. CDR1 and CDR2 from the germline V gene are SGHTA and FQGNSA. CDR3 size: 13 residues. Written as DNA, the CDR3 is TGTGCCAGCGAGGGGACAGGAGCCTATGGCTACACCTTC. The encoded protein is CASEGTGAYGYTF. Supplemented by reference TRBV7-2 and TRBJ1-2, the full variable domain reads GAGVSQSPSNKVTEKGKDVELRCDPISGHTALYWYRQSLGQGLEFLIYFQGNSAPDKSGLPSDRFSAERTGGSVSTLTIQRTQQEDSAVYLCASEGTGAYGYTFGSGTRLTVV.

A few counts support this clone. The chain carries TRBV29-1 and TRBJ1-2; TRBD1 matches 10 bases. Unmatched junction bases numbered 9, after V lost 7 bases and J lost 7 bases. The CDR3 is 13 residues long. CDR1 and CDR2 from the germline V gene are SQVTM and ANQGSEA. CDR3 loop: CSAPRGQGSGYTF. For the CDR3, the DNA is TGCAGCGCCCCGAGGGGACAGGGGAGTGGCTACACCTTC.

With respect to this clone: The sample has other DNA sequences that encode this CDR3 too. The V call is TRBV5-1, the J call TRBJ1-1, with 10 nucleotides matching TRBD1. Germline CDR1 SGHRS, CDR2 YFSETQ. V lost 0 bases, J lost 8 bases, and 1 base stayed unmatched. This CDR3 is built from 13 residues. The CDR3 nucleotides are TGCGCCAGCAGCTTGGGGACAGGGGGGGAAGCTTTCTTT. This gives the protein CASSLGTGGEAFF.

The genes are TRBV7-2 and TRBJ2-3; D possibly corresponds to TRBD1 (6 bases). The CDR3 has 13 residues. CDR1 SGHTA and CDR2 FQGNSA come from the germline V gene. V lost 4 bases and J 3 bases, leaving 8 bases between the germline ends. CDR3 sequence reads: CASSSGVTDTQYF. CDR3 nucleotides: TGTGCCAGCAGCTCAGGGGTTACAGATACGCAGTATTTT.

This clone was counted between two and nine times. The chain combines TRBV7-2 with TRBJ2-7; TRBD1 agrees at 8 bases. V was pared by 5 bases and J by 1 base, with 10 bases of the junction left unmatched. Germline-derived CDR1 and CDR2 are SGHTA and FQGNSA. This CDR3 has 16 residues. The CDR3 coding sequence is TGTGCCAGCAGCGAGAGGTGGACAGGGTGGTCCTACGAGCAGTACTTC. It is translated as CASSERWTGWSYEQYF. Variable domain in full (rest from reference TRBV7-2 and TRBJ2-7): GAGVSQSPSNKVTEKGKDVELRCDPISGHTALYWYRQSLGQGLEFLIYFQGNSAPDKSGLPSDRFSAERTGGSVSTLTIQRTQQEDSAVYLCASSERWTGWSYEQYFGPGTRLTVT.

This rearrangement joins TRBV19 to TRBJ1-5, with unresolved D. V was cut by 7 bases and J by 5 bases, with 15 bases left in between. This CDR3 has 14 residues. Germline CDR1 LNHDA, CDR2 SQIVND (reference sequence). For the CDR3, the DNA is TGTGCCAGTAAAGAGGGTGCGGGGTATCAGCCCCAGCATTTT. Translating gives CASKEGAGYQPQHF.

The table lists this clone with a count of one. The genes are TRBV27 and TRBJ2-3; TRBD1 matches at 8 bases. Per the germline V gene, CDR1 is MNHEY and CDR2 is SMNVEV (reference sequence). The CDR3 is 16 residues long. V was clipped by 2 bases and J by 2 bases; unmatched bases: 6. CDR3 loop: CASSLTGTGYTDTQYF. The CDR3 DNA follows: TGTGCCAGCAGTTTAACCGGGACAGGATACACAGATACGCAGTATTTT.

The chain recombines TRBV6-5 with TRBJ1-2; 7 bases are a match to TRBD1. The length of the CDR3 is 14 residues. J gave up 8 bases and V 6 bases, and 12 bases lay outside the gene matches. Germline CDR1 reads MNHEY; CDR2 reads SVGAGI. The CDR3 sequence: CASSIDRERRGYTF. CDR3 nucleotide sequence: TGTGCCAGCAGCATAGACAGGGAGAGACGCGGCTACACCTTC.

This clone was detected only a few times. The chain employs TRBV19 and TRBJ1-5; D call uncertain. This CDR3 contains 15 residues. CDR1 is LNHDA, CDR2 SQIVND, per germline (reference sequence). Trimming removed 2 bases from V and 0 bases from J, with 8 bases in between. The CDR3, as DNA: TGTGCCAGTAGTATACAGGCCTCTAGCAATCAGCCCCAGCATTTT. This encodes CASSIQASSNQPQHF.

This CDR3 reads CASSTPLTGWTDTQYF. In DNA, the CDR3 is TGTGCCAGCAGCACCCCGCTGACAGGGTGGACAGATACGCAGTATTTT. This chain uses TRBV7-2 with TRBJ2-3; 7 bases map to TRBD1. Looked up from germline, CDR1 is SGHTA and CDR2 is FQGNSA. Unmatched junction bases numbered 11, after V lost 5 bases and J lost 3 bases. This CDR3 has 16 residues.

The V call is TRBV7-9, the J call TRBJ1-2; 8 nucleotides match TRBD1. The germline gives CDR1 SEHNR, CDR2 FQNEAQ (reference sequence). This CDR3 comprises 15 residues. Trimming cost V 4 bases and J 3 bases; bases outside gene matches: 7. The CDR3 DNA reads TGTGCCAGCAGCTGGACAGGGAGGACCGACTATGGCTACACCTTC. Translated, it gives CASSWTGRTDYGYTF.

The rearrangement uses TRBV11-2 and TRBJ1-4; possibly TRBD1 for D (6 bases). The CDR3 runs to 14 residues. The germline V gene has CDR1 SGHAT and CDR2 FQNNGV. V lost 0 bases and J 5 bases, leaving 7 bases between the germline ends. As DNA, the CDR3 is TGTGCCAGCAGCTTAGATACAGGGAATGAAAAACTGTTTTTT. Residues: CASSLDTGNEKLFF.

The V call is TRBV5-1, the J call TRBJ2-7; possibly TRBD2 for D (6 bases). V was cut by 2 bases and J by 0 bases, with 12 bases left in between. The CDR3 runs 15 residues. Germline assignment: CDR1 SGHRS and CDR2 YFSETQ. This chain's CDR3 is CASSLGGALSYEQYF. The CDR3 DNA sequence: TGCGCCAGCAGCTTAGGAGGGGCCCTCTCCTACGAGCAGTACTTC.

The chain links TRBV6-1 to TRBJ1-2; 7 bases match TRBD1. CDR3 length: 14 amino acids. With V trimmed by 3 bases and J by 8 bases, 9 bases remained unmatched. Per the germline V gene, CDR1 is MNHNS and CDR2 is SASEGT. The CDR3 bases are TGTGCCAGCAGTGAGCGGACAGGTACTATGGGCTACACCTTC. Translation gives CASSERTGTMGYTF.